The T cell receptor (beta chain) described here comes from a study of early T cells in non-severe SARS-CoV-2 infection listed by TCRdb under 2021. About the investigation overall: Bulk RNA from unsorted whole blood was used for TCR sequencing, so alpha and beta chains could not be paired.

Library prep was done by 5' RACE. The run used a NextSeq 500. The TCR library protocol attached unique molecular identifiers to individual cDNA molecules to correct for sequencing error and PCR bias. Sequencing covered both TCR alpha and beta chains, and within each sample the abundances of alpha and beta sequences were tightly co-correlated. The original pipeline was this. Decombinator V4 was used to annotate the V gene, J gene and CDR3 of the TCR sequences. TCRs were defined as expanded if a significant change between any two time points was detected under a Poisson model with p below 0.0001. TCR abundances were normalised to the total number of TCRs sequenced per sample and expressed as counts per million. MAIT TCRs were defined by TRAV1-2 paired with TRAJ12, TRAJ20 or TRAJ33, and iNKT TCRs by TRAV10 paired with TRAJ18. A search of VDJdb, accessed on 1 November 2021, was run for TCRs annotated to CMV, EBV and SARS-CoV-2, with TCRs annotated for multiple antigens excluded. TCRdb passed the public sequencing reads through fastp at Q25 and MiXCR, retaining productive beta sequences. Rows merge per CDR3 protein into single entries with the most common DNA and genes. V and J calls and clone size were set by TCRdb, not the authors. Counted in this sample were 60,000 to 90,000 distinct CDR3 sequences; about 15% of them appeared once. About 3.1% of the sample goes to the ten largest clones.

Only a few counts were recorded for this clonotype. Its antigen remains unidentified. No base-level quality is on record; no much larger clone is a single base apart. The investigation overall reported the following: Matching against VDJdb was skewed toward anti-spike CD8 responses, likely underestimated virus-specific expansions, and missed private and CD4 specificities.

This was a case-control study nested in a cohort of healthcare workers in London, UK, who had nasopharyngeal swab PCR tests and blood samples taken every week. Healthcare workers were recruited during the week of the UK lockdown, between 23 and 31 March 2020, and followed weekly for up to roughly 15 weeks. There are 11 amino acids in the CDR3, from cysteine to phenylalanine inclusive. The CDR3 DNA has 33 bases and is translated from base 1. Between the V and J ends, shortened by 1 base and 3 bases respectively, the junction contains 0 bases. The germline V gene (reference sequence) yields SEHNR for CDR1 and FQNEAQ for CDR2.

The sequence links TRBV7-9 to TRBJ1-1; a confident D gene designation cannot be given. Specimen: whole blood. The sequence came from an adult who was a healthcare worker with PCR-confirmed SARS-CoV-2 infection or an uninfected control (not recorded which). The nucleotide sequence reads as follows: TGTGCCAGCAGCTTAGACACTGAAGCTTTCTTT. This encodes CASSLDTEAFF. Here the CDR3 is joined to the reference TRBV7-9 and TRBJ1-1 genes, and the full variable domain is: DTGVSQNPRHKITKRGQNVTFRCDPISEHNRLYWYRQTLGQGPEFLTYFQNEAQLEKSRLLSDRFSAERPKGSFSTLEIQRTEQGDSAMYLCASSLDTEAFFGQGTRLTVV.